Listed below are T cell receptor beta chains from one sample, sequenced in a study of beta chain features in type 1 diabetes. The method was immunoSEQ multiplex PCR; TCRdb's version includes in-frame clones alone and lacks a portion of them. In the table there are 230,000 or so clones, 16% of which are singletons. Sequencing used naive CD4+ T cells from blood. The receptors were gathered from a man aged 25 to 40 with type 1 diabetes. The CDR3 runs from the conserved cysteine through the conserved F or W. Fields, in order: J gene, D gene, clone size, V gene, CDR3 protein, CDR3 DNA. The D gene is left open where the match is weak. Where a row states a size, it is once, few, many or the class of an expanded clone; other rows omit it.

TRBJ2-3 NA NA TRBV29-1 CSVARRLAGDTQYF TGCAGCGTTGCACGGAGGCTAGCAGGTGATACGCAGTATTTT
TRBJ2-3 TRBD2 NA TRBV9 CASSSGTSEFTDTQYF TGTGCCAGCAGCTCAGGGACTAGCGAGTTCACAGATACGCAGTATTTT
TRBJ1-1 TRBD1 few TRBV19 CASSRDRENTEAFF TGTGCCAGTAGTCGGGACAGGGAAAACACTGAAGCTTTCTTT
TRBJ2-3 NA NA TRBV18 CASSPGDTQYF TGTGCCAGCTCACCAGGAGATACGCAGTATTTT
TRBJ1-1 NA NA TRBV7-8 CASSNTGRVNTEAFF TGTGCCAGCAGCAATACTGGACGGGTTAACACTGAAGCTTTCTTT
TRBJ2-2 NA NA TRBV20-1 CSAREYGELFF TGCAGTGCCAGAGAATACGGGGAGCTGTTTTTT
TRBJ1-1 NA few TRBV29-1 CSVEMFMNTEAFF TGCAGCGTGGAGATGTTCATGAACACTGAAGCTTTCTTT
TRBJ2-3 TRBD2 few TRBV28 CASSQSSGATDTQYF TGTGCCAGCAGTCAATCTAGCGGGGCCACAGATACGCAGTATTTT
TRBJ2-3 NA few TRBV29-1 CSLGSGVADTQYF TGCAGCCTTGGGTCAGGGGTGGCAGATACGCAGTATTTT
TRBJ2-1 TRBD2 NA TRBV9 CASSVAPTSGSSEQFF TGTGCCAGCAGCGTAGCTCCGACTAGCGGGAGTTCTGAGCAGTTCTTC
TRBJ2-1 TRBD2 NA TRBV5-1 CASSSGTSGYNEQFF TGCGCCAGCAGCTCGGGGACTAGCGGTTACAATGAGCAGTTCTTC
TRBJ2-3 TRBD1 few TRBV28 CASSYDRVALTDTQYF TGTGCCAGCAGTTACGACAGGGTGGCCCTCACAGATACGCAGTATTTT
TRBJ2-5 NA NA TRBV18 CASSPPSGERETQYF TGTGCCAGCTCACCACCTTCTGGAGAGAGGGAGACCCAGTACTTC
TRBJ2-7 NA few TRBV7-8 CASSLVAGSSYEQYF TGTGCCAGCAGCTTAGTTGCGGGTTCCTCCTACGAGCAGTACTTC
TRBJ2-1 NA NA TRBV28 CASTPGSTIHYNEQFF TGTGCCAGCACTCCGGGTAGTACCATTCACTACAATGAGCAGTTCTTC
TRBJ2-5 NA few TRBV2 CASTERETQYF TGTGCCAGCACTGAGCGAGAGACCCAGTACTTC
TRBJ1-1 NA NA TRBV7-6 CASSLWNTEAFF TGTGCCAGCAGCTTGTGGAACACTGAAGCTTTCTTT
TRBJ2-3 NA NA TRBV23-1 CASSQSMGADTQYF TGCGCCAGCAGTCAATCGATGGGGGCAGATACGCAGTATTTT
TRBJ1-4 NA NA TRBV27 CASSPSGWMDEKLFF TGTGCCAGCAGTCCATCGGGGTGGATGGATGAAAAACTGTTTTTT
TRBJ2-3 NA NA TRBV29-1 CSVDQGQPTADTQYF TGCAGCGTCGACCAAGGACAGCCGACAGCGGATACGCAGTATTTT
TRBJ2-1 NA few TRBV18 CASSPPSGLAFF TGTGCCAGCTCACCACCTTCTGGACTGGCCTTCTTC
TRBJ2-1 NA NA TRBV7-2 CASSLDLPQQFF TGTGCCAGCAGCTTAGATCTACCCCAGCAGTTCTTC
TRBJ2-1 NA NA TRBV9 CASSVEGDSYNEQFF TGTGCCAGCAGCGTAGAGGGAGACTCCTACAATGAGCAGTTCTTC
TRBJ2-3 NA NA TRBV4-2 CASSQGSSSTDTQYF TGTGCCAGCAGCCAGGGATCCTCTAGCACAGATACGCAGTATTTT
TRBJ2-5 NA few TRBV5-6 CASSLALASETQYF TGTGCCAGCAGCTTGGCCCTAGCTTCCGAGACCCAGTACTTC
TRBJ2-3 TRBD2 few TRBV7-2 CASRLAGEDTQYF TGTGCCAGCAGACTAGCGGGAGAAGATACGCAGTATTTT
TRBJ2-7 NA NA TRBV18 CASSPRGNNREGEQYF TGTGCCAGCTCACCACGGGGGAACAACAGGGAGGGCGAGCAGTACTTC
TRBJ1-2 NA NA TRBV2 CASTYTSHYGYTF TGTGCCAGCACCTATACAAGTCACTATGGCTACACCTTC
TRBJ2-7 TRBD2 NA TRBV25-1 CASSARTSGPYEQYF TGTGCCAGCAGTGCCCGGACTAGCGGCCCCTACGAGCAGTACTTC
TRBJ1-1 NA once TRBV11-1 CASSYRVVNTEAFF TGTGCCAGCAGCTACCGGGTTGTGAACACTGAAGCTTTCTTT
TRBJ1-1 NA NA TRBV30 CAWTRGPNTEAFF TGTGCCTGGACCCGCGGACCCAACACTGAAGCTTTCTTT
TRBJ2-5 TRBD1 NA TRBV7-2 CATPPPTGGNQETQYF TGTGCCACCCCTCCCCCCACAGGGGGGAACCAAGAGACCCAGTACTTC